These T cell receptor beta chains were read from a single sample in a study of control samples from healthy donors and cancer patients. Measured with immunoSEQ multiplex PCR; TCRdb has only the in-frame clones, and not every one. The table shows 65,000 to 85,000 clones, with approximately 87% occurring only once. The sequencing input was PBMCs. These receptors were taken from a woman aged 50 to 65 with head and neck cancer. The CDR3 runs from the conserved cysteine through the conserved F or W. The order of the fields is clone size, D gene, V gene, J gene, CDR3 DNA, CDR3 protein. D genes are given only for firm matches. A row's size may be missing; if present it is once, few, many or a size class.

NA	NA	TRBV3-1/TRBV3-2	TRBJ2-1	TGTGCCAGCAGCCCGGATAATAATGAGCAGTTCTTC	CASSPDNNEQFF
NA	NA	TRBV2	TRBJ1-1	TGTGCCAGCAGGCCGACAACCCTGGAAGCTTTCTTT	CASRPTTLEAFF
NA	TRBD1	TRBV14	TRBJ1-6	TGTGCCAGCTCATGGGACAGGGATGGACCCCTCCACTTT	CASSWDRDGPLHF
once	NA	TRBV19	TRBJ1-6	TGTGCCAGTAGTATCCGGAGCGTCGGCACCTATAATTCACCCCTCCACTTT	CASSIRSVGTYNSPLHF
once	NA	TRBV6-5	TRBJ1-1	TGTGCCAGCAGTTACGGGGGGCACAACACTGAAGCTTTCTTT	CASSYGGHNTEAFF
NA	NA	TRBV27	TRBJ2-3	TGTGCCAGCAGTTTAACGCCCGCTAGCACAGATACGCAGTATTTT	CASSLTPASTDTQYF
once	NA	TRBV27	TRBJ2-7	TGTGCCAGCAGTTTCCTCGACTCCCGCGGAAACTACGAGCAGTACTTC	CASSFLDSRGNYEQYF
NA	NA	TRBV2	TRBJ2-7	TGTGCCAGCAGTCCGGACCCCTACGAGCAGTACTTC	CASSPDPYEQYF
NA	TRBD2	TRBV27	TRBJ2-5	TGTGCCAGCAGTCTACGACAACCCCCTAGCGGGGGGGTCGCTCAAGAGACCCAGTACTTC	CASSLRQPPSGGVAQETQYF
NA	NA	TRBV2	TRBJ2-7	TGTGCCAGCAGTGAAGCCCGGTATCGGCAGTACTTC	CASSEARYRQYF
NA	NA	TRBV4-3	TRBJ1-1	TGCGCCAGCAGCGGATTAGGGGGGGGTTCCACTGAAGCTTTCTTT	CASSGLGGGSTEAFF
once	NA	TRBV19	TRBJ1-2	TGTGCCAGTACGAGCAGTATGCTGAATGGCTACACCTTC	CASTSSMLNGYTF
NA	NA	TRBV5-4	TRBJ1-2	TGTGCCAGCAGCTTGGAGTTAGCAGGGATCTATGGCTACACCTTC	CASSLELAGIYGYTF
NA	NA	TRBV5-5	TRBJ1-5	TGTGCCAGCAGCGTGTTGGACAGTAATCAGCCCCAGCATTTT	CASSVLDSNQPQHF
NA	NA	TRBV5-8	TRBJ1-2	TGTGCCAGCAGCCTGGACAGAAACTATGGCTACACCTTC	CASSLDRNYGYTF
few	NA	TRBV4-3	TRBJ2-4	TGCGCCAGCAGCCAAGATCAGCTCTCCAAAAACATTCAGTACTTC	CASSQDQLSKNIQYF
NA	TRBD2	TRBV25-1	TRBJ2-3	TGTGCCAGCAGTGAATTAGTAGCGGGGGTCACAGATACGCAGTATTTT	CASSELVAGVTDTQYF
NA	TRBD1	TRBV4-3	TRBJ1-4	TGCGCCAGCAGCCGACGGGCCGCGGGGACAGGGGGCCATGAAAAACTGTTTTTT	CASSRRAAGTGGHEKLFF
NA	TRBD1	TRBV30	TRBJ1-5	TGTGCCTGGAGTGTAGGGCAGGGGGGAGCGGAGCCCCAGCATTTT	CAWSVGQGGAEPQHF
once	TRBD1	TRBV7-9	TRBJ2-3	TGTGCCAGCCAACCCGTGACAGGGGTGATGCCCACAGATACGCAGTATTTT	CASQPVTGVMPTDTQYF
once	TRBD1	TRBV5-1	TRBJ2-7	TGCGCCAGCAGCCCAGGTCCCGGGACAGGGGGCGAGCAGTACTTC	CASSPGPGTGGEQYF
NA	TRBD2	TRBV25-1	TRBJ2-1	TGTGCCAGCAGTGGTTTCGGACTAGCGGGGGCCTACAATGAGCAGTTCTTC	CASSGFGLAGAYNEQFF
NA	NA	TRBV5-1	TRBJ2-3	TGCGCCAGCAGCTTGGCCGATGTACAGGCAGGCACAGATACGCAGTATTTT	CASSLADVQAGTDTQYF
once	TRBD1	TRBV28	TRBJ1-1	TGTGCCAGCAGTTTATTGGGGACAGGGGGCGCGGGTGCTGAAGCTTTCTTT	CASSLLGTGGAGAEAFF
NA	TRBD2	TRBV30	TRBJ2-3	TGTGCCTGGAGGCCCACGAGGACTAGCTACCATACGCAGTATTTT	CAWRPTRTSYHTQYF
NA	NA	TRBV6-1	TRBJ2-6	TGTGCCAGCAGTGCGCGGGGGCAATCCGGTGGGGCCAACGTCCTGACTTTC	CASSARGQSGGANVLTF